This TCR beta chain was recovered during a study of T cell responses to AZD1222 COVID-19 vaccine (TCRdb year 2021). Concerning the study at large: TCR sequencing covered 233 trial participants: 200 to 220 given two doses of AZD1222 and approximately 25 given two doses of MenACWY control vaccine. Trial participants were enrolled by age into subgroups of 18-55, 56-69 and 70-plus years, and around 150, 28 and 57 TCR-sequenced participants, respectively, were included in these subgroups. The paper's findings and limits, for the study overall: Most participants were white British and females outnumbered males, and the authors suggested that clonal diversity may have been underestimated. Because no day 14 peak-response samples were available, repertoires were characterized only after the peak T cell response. Only a handful of AZD1222 recipients were SARS-CoV-2 seropositive at baseline, limiting conclusions about previously exposed vaccinees. Nearly half of unique spike-specific TCRs reportedly recognized epitopes outside regions mutated in the B.1.351 and B.1.1.7 variants. In the small 56-69-year group, the increase in depth fell short of significance, most likely because of low power. Vaccine-associated CD4 TCRs spanned the whole spike protein, with dominant responses in regions 160-218 and 743-854. Spike-specific TCR breadth and depth rose significantly after two AZD1222 doses compared with day 0 and with MenACWY recipients.

In regard to this clone: Its cognate antigen has yet to be identified. No quality values exist for individual bases; no much larger clone is one base distant.

CDR1 and CDR2, looked up from the germline V gene, are SGHTA and FQGNSA. From the cysteine up to the phenylalanine, the CDR3 has a length of 14 residues. The retained sequence is limited to the CDR3, 42 bases, with the frame set at the first base. V was cut back by 5 bases and J by 0 bases, leaving a gap of 8 bases between them. The sample's time point label is to be understood as: about 28 days (+/-7) after the second vaccine dose. AZD1222 recipients whose second dose came at about 4 weeks and those whose second dose came at about 12 weeks were combined into one group, since spike-specific TCR depth and breadth did not differ between the two schedules. Vaccinee samples were obtained from the UK trials COV001 and COV002, which included a single-blind randomized controlled phase 2/3 trial of AZD1222 (ChAdOx1 nCoV-19) in healthy adults. For TCRbeta chain sequencing, PBMC samples were collected from trial participants at day 0 and at day 28 after the second dose.

The CDR3 regions of human TCRbeta chains were analyzed by immunosequencing. As for the original processing: TCRs in the repertoires were compared against a reference library of SARS-CoV-2-specific TCRs that had been generated with the MIRA antigen-specificity platform. Breadth meant the fraction of unique TCRs that were SARS-CoV-2-associated, whereas depth meant the fraction of total T cells that were SARS-CoV-2-associated. Using the MIRA data, each spike-specific TCR was assigned both to the spike region to which the TCR was reactive and to a CD4 or CD8 class. Log10-transformed breadth and depth values were compared by one-way ANOVA with Sidak's multiple comparisons tests. This is the immuneACCESS table as TCRdb keeps it, with only in-frame sequences that have V and J called. A part of the clones is gone; compared with another copy, unresolved V genes explain less than half, and the rest is unexplained. The D gene and trimming were derived from the DNA, and the V and J assignments and clone size from that table. The table for this sample lists approximately 170,000 clones; 92% of them were counted only once. Around 1% of the sample goes to the ten largest clones.

The sample in question was peripheral blood, obtained 28 days after the second AZD1222 dose. This clonotype was obtained from an adult who received the AZD1222 COVID-19 vaccine. The rearranged segments are TRBV7-2 and TRBJ2-1; the D gene cannot be named for sure. Here the CDR3 is given as CASSTSSSYNEQFF. The nucleotide sequence is TGTGCCAGCAGCACCTCTAGCTCCTACAATGAGCAGTTCTTC.